These T cell receptor beta chains were read from a single sample in a study of PD-L1 blockade in urothelial cancer. The protocol was immunoSEQ multiplex PCR, while the TCRdb copy is restricted to in-frame clones and leaves out a portion. The sample carries roughly 30,000 clones, 75% to 90% recorded once. The source was PBMCs, collected around atezolizumab (anti-PD-L1) treatment. All receptors come from a man aged 55 to 70 with urothelial cancer. CDR3s include the opening cysteine and the closing phenylalanine or tryptophan. D genes are given only for firm matches. Clone size, where shown, is once, few, many, or a class for clones that have expanded.

d_gene,j_gene,abundance,v_gene,CDR3nt,CDR3aa
-,TRBJ1-1,-,TRBV19,TGTGCCAGTAGTATAGCTGGACCGCGGGAGGCTGAAGCTTTCTTT,CASSIAGPREAEAFF
TRBD1,TRBJ1-3,-,TRBV5-1,TGCGCCAGCAGCTTCTCGGGACAGGGGGGTAGAAACACCATATATTTT,CASSFSGQGGRNTIYF
-,TRBJ1-1,-,TRBV23-1,TGCGCCAGCAGTCAATCGGGGCATCGTAAGGGTTGGGAGGGAGCTTTCTTT,CASSQSGHRKGWEGAFF
TRBD2,TRBJ2-1,-,TRBV2,TGTGCCAGCAGTGTGTTGGCGGGGGGACACAATGAGCAGTTCTTC,CASSVLAGGHNEQFF
-,TRBJ2-2,-,TRBV7-8,TGTGCCAGCAGCCCAGAAACAGGACCTTACGCGAACACCGGGGAGCTGTTTTTT,CASSPETGPYANTGELFF
-,TRBJ1-4,-,TRBV7-2,TGTGCCAGCAGCTTAGGGGGAGATGACTATGAAAAACTGTTTTTT,CASSLGGDDYEKLFF
TRBD1,TRBJ1-2,few,TRBV30,TGTGCCTGGAGTGGAGGGACAGGGAAGACCGACTTC,CAWSGGTGKTDF
TRBD1,TRBJ2-1,-,TRBV7-3,TGTGCCAGCAGCTTAGCGTACGGGGGGACAGGGAGAGATGAGCAGTTCTTC,CASSLAYGGTGRDEQFF
-,TRBJ1-5,-,TRBV7-3,TGTGCCAGCAGCTTAACAGGGGATAGCAATCAGCCCCAGCATTTT,CASSLTGDSNQPQHF
TRBD2,TRBJ2-3,-,TRBV19,TGTGCCAGTAGTTCGGGACTAGCGGGAGAGGGCGGTCGGGCTACGCAGTATTTT,CASSSGLAGEGGRATQYF
-,TRBJ2-3,-,TRBV18,TGTGCCAGCTCACTCATGGGGGGGCCAGATACGCAGTATTTT,CASSLMGGPDTQYF
-,TRBJ2-4,-,TRBV12-1,TGTGCCAGCAGCTTTGGTCAGGAAGCCAAAAACATTCAGTACTTC,CASSFGQEAKNIQYF
-,TRBJ1-2,-,TRBV30,TGTGCCTGCGACCTACGGACAGCCTATGGCTACACCTTC,CACDLRTAYGYTF
TRBD2,TRBJ2-7,few,TRBV4-1,TGCGCCAGCAGCCCAGCGGGATTCACCTACGAGCAGTACTTC,CASSPAGFTYEQYF
TRBD2,TRBJ2-3,-,TRBV7-3,TGTGCCAGCAGATCTAGCGGGAGGGCCACAGATACGCAGTATTTT,CASRSSGRATDTQYF
TRBD2,TRBJ2-7,-,TRBV29-1,TGCAGCGTTGAAGGACTAGCGGGAGGGCCTATCTCCTACGAGCAGTACTTC,CSVEGLAGGPISYEQYF
-,TRBJ2-1,-,TRBV13,TGTGCCAGCAGCTTACAACGAGCGGTTAGGTTCTTC,CASSLQRAVRFF
TRBD1,TRBJ2-7,-,TRBV18,TGTGCCAGCTCACCCCGACAGGGGTCCTACGAGCAGTACTTC,CASSPRQGSYEQYF